This TCR beta chain derives from a study of blood T cell repertoires in COVID-19. Study-wide background: Both acute and convalescent COVID-19 samples were obtained from the United States, Italy and Spain.

Per germline, CDR1 LGHNA and CDR2 YNFKEQ. This CDR3 comprises 15 residues. The V segment lost 4 bases and the J segment 3 bases; nucleotides outside the gene matches: 7. Assay used: immunoSEQ multiplex PCR; TCRdb lists only in-frame clones, some missing. Of some 80,000 clones listed, 90% to 95% are singletons. The chain is built from TRBV4-2 and TRBJ2-7, with 9 bases identical to TRBD1. Input material: peripheral blood. The source of this sequence is a man aged 50 to 60 with COVID-19, enrolled during active disease. In nucleotides, the CDR3 is TGTGCCAGCAGCCGACCGGGACAGGGCAGCTACGAGCAGTACTTC. Translation gives CASSRPGQGSYEQYF.